The 8 T cell receptor beta chains below all came from one sample that was sequenced in a study of blood T cell repertoires in COVID-19. Repertoires were generated with immunoSEQ multiplex PCR, while TCRdb's copy carries only in-frame clones and drops some. The table includes 250,000 to 350,000 clones, approximately 87% detected once. Sample: peripheral blood. Every receptor here comes from a woman younger than 45 with COVID-19, enrolled during active disease.

This rearrangement joins TRBV5-5 to TRBJ2-1; D is perhaps TRBD1 (5 bases). Trimming removed 4 bases from V and 5 bases from J, with 16 bases in between. The CDR3 spans 15 residues. Germline CDR1 reads SGHKS; CDR2 reads YYEKEE (reference sequence). The CDR3 DNA sequence: TGTGCCAGCAGCCCCCGGGCCTGGGGCCACAATGAGCAGTTCTTC. Translation gives CASSPRAWGHNEQFF.

The genes are TRBV2 and TRBJ1-2; TRBD1 is a possible D gene (5 bases). Germline-derived CDR1 and CDR2 are SNHLY and FYNNEI. Trimming removed 7 bases at V and 2 bases at J, with 14 bases between. CDR3 length: 14 residues. The CDR3 nucleotides are TGTGCCAGCACTGCAAGGGGCACCAACTATGGCTACACCTTC. It encodes CASTARGTNYGYTF.

The chain carries TRBV3-1 (or the pseudogene TRBV3-2) and TRBJ1-4; D unclear. Trimming stripped 3 bases from V and 6 bases from J, with 11 bases between. The CDR3 runs to 14 residues. Looked up from germline, CDR1 is LGHDT and CDR2 is YNNKEL (reference sequence). The CDR3 region has the DNA TGTGCCAGCAGCCACGCGCCTCAAGATGAAAAACTGTTTTTT. Translated, it gives CASSHAPQDEKLFF.

This clone was seen a handful of times. Other nucleotide sequences in the sample specify the same CDR3. This sequence joins TRBV18 and TRBJ1-6; 7 bases agree with TRBD1. The CDR3 spans 14 residues. The V segment lost 6 bases and the J segment 5 bases; nucleotides outside the gene matches: 4. From germline, CDR1 is KGHSH and CDR2 LQKENI. The CDR3 spells CASSPGTDNSPLHF. DNA of the CDR3: TGTGCCAGCTCCCCCGGGACAGATAATTCACCCCTCCACTTT.

The gene calls are TRBV6-5 and TRBJ1-3; TRBD1 aligns across 7 bases. V gave up 7 bases and J gave up 0 bases; unmatched junction bases: 3. Germline CDR1 and CDR2: MNHEY and SVGAGI. The CDR3 sequence is 14 residues long. The CDR3 DNA is TGTGCCAGCACGGGACAGAACTCTGGAAACACCATATATTTT. Its protein product is CASTGQNSGNTIYF.

The genes are TRBV6-5 and TRBJ1-2; 8 bases match TRBD1. Germline CDR1 reads MNHEY; CDR2 reads SVGAGI. The CDR3 is 13 amino acids. The junction had 6 bases not matched to a gene; V was cut back by 5 bases and J by 7 bases. The CDR3 here is CASSKGQARGYTF. The CDR3, as DNA: TGTGCCAGCAGTAAGGGACAGGCTCGTGGCTACACCTTC.

This clone was seen a single time. V usage is TRBV19 and J usage is TRBJ1-5; D may be TRBD1 (6 bases). Trimming took 6 bases from V and 7 from J, leaving 22 bases between them. The CDR3 runs to 16 residues. The germline gives CDR1 LNHDA, CDR2 SQIVND (reference sequence). The CDR3 protein is CASSPDSQLPGQPQHF. CDR3 DNA sequence: TGTGCCAGTAGCCCGGACAGTCAGCTACCGGGGCAGCCCCAGCATTTT.

This clone was found once. V usage is TRBV29-1 and J usage is TRBJ2-5; weak D call: TRBD2 (5 bases). The ends were cut back, 6 bases at V and 5 bases at J, with 16 bases in the middle. The CDR3 extends over 13 amino acids. The germline V gene encodes CDR1 SQVTM and CDR2 ANQGSEA. This CDR3 reads CSVGGSSAETQYF. The CDR3 DNA follows: TGCAGCGTCGGCGGGTCTTCAGCGGAGACCCAGTACTTC. The complete variable domain, with remaining parts taken from reference TRBV29-1 and TRBJ2-5, reads SAVISQKPSRDICQRGTSLTIQCQVDSQVTMMFWYRQQPGQSLTLIATANQGSEATYESGFVIDKFPISRPNLTFSTLTVSNMSPEDSSIYLCSVGGSSAETQYFGPGTRLLVL.